This T cell receptor beta chain was identified in a study of blood T cell repertoires in COVID-19. About the study: Some COVID-19 samples were acute and others convalescent; all came from the United States, Italy and Spain. T cells, B-cell-depleted T cells, or PBMCs provided the cDNA or gDNA that served as material.

The CDR3 has 13 residues. V was shortened by 5 bases and J by 4 bases, with 12 bases between the two germline ends. CDR1 and CDR2 from the germline V gene are MNHEY and SMNVEV (reference sequence). Authors' data handling: Quantification of nucleated cells was approximated via reference gene primer amplification. Libraries were prepared by immunoSEQ multiplex PCR; TCRdb keeps only in-frame clonotypes and omits some of them. V and J calls and clone size come straight from that table; D and trimming were deduced from the DNA. The data hold more than 250,000 clones, with roughly nine tenths observed a single time.

Sequencing was carried out using peripheral blood. V and J are TRBV27 and TRBJ2-7; D may be TRBD1 (6 bases). The receptor's source is a man younger than 30 who had recovered from COVID-19. CDR3 residues: CASSLGQRYEQYF. The DNA of the CDR3 is TGTGCCAGCAGTCTCGGACAGAGATACGAGCAGTACTTC.